A selection of T cell receptor beta chains follows, all from one sample in a study of cytomegalovirus exposure and HLA in healthy donors. The protocol was immunoSEQ multiplex PCR, while the TCRdb copy is restricted to in-frame clones and leaves out a portion. The data hold 50,000 or so clones, with about 92% observed a single time. Sequenced material: PBMCs. The receptors here all came from a young woman in good health and CMV-seropositive. CDR3s include the opening cysteine and the closing phenylalanine or tryptophan. A clone size is listed for some rows: how often the clone was seen (once, few, many), or a class if it is expanded.

cdr3_length	v_call	clone_size	j_call	cdr3_aa
15	TRBV9	-	TRBJ2-3	CASSVAGGRTDTQYF
13	TRBV14	-	TRBJ2-7	CASITTGFCTRYF
12	TRBV10-3	-	TRBJ1-2	CAISDRGEGYTF
15	TRBV7-9	-	TRBJ2-2	CASSLAGSYTGELFF
14	TRBV27	-	TRBJ1-4	CASTREGANEKLFF
14	TRBV2	-	TRBJ2-1	CASTITGTYNEQFF
16	TRBV19	few	TRBJ1-2	CASSVTGTGVLYGYTF
15	TRBV5-4	-	TRBJ2-1	CASSPTGGSYNEQFF
13	TRBV15	-	TRBJ2-3	CASGGGYTDTQYF
15	TRBV6-1	-	TRBJ2-3	CASSETRANHNTQYF
16	TRBV5-4	-	TRBJ1-1	CASSLGSPGQNTEAFF
15	TRBV9	-	TRBJ1-1	CASSVSGRGISEAFF
15	TRBV28	few	TRBJ1-3	CASSFPTGAGNTIYF
15	TRBV30	-	TRBJ2-7	CAWSAPRTGAYEQYF
15	TRBV18	-	TRBJ2-7	CASSPGQPYSYEQYF
17	TRBV2	-	TRBJ2-5	CASSESPGGRGQETQYF
16	TRBV6-6	-	TRBJ2-3	CASSYWSGQSTDTQYF
16	TRBV7-8	-	TRBJ1-1	CASSLERTGTNTEAFF
11	TRBV20-1	-	TRBJ1-2	CSARVNYGYTF
12	TRBV28	-	TRBJ1-1	CASSSWGNEAFF
12	TRBV12-5	-	TRBJ1-1	CASGPSGSEAFF
13	TRBV4-1	-	TRBJ1-1	CASSQPQGLEAFF
16	TRBV7-8	-	TRBJ2-1	CASSLAGRVGANEQFF
15	TRBV6-4	-	TRBJ1-6	CASSRESSYNSPLHF
12	TRBV30	-	TRBJ1-1	CAWSVLDTEAFF
15	TRBV28	-	TRBJ1-5	CASSPDRASNQPQHF